This TCR beta chain was recovered during a study of identical twins (dated by TCRdb to about 2016). For the wider study: TCR alpha and beta repertoires from monozygotic twins, unrelated adults of various ages and cord blood were deep-sequenced to test whether fetal clonotypes persist. To rule out contamination, replicate twin experiments were performed at different times with different library preparation protocols.

Libraries were made using 5' RACE. Sequenced using an Illumina HiSeq 2000. Template switching introduced a universal primer binding site; the final cDNA contained a unique molecular identifier, enabling accurate counting of TCR cDNA molecules. First-strand cDNA for TCR alpha and beta chains was synthesized from specific primers in the conserved constant-segment region. To control for contamination, every cDNA library carried two barcodes: a SMART-Mk sample barcode plus Illumina barcodes. Two successive PCR steps introduced TruSeq adapter sequences along with Illumina sample barcodes. TCR alpha and beta cDNA libraries were sequenced on the Illumina HiSeq platform with custom primers. Under the source paper's analysis protocol: MiGEC was used to process raw reads and extract unique molecular identifiers, and MiXCR was used to find CDR3 positions. Recombination models were inferred per individual with the repgenHMM and IGoR tools using an EM algorithm. Shared clonotype analysis was performed with the tcR package in R, normalizing sharing by the product of cloneset sizes. Out-of-frame nonproductive sequences were analyzed to study raw recombination free of thymic and clonal selection effects. The public sequencing data were trimmed at Q25 with fastp and processed into clonotypes with MiXCR by TCRdb, which kept only in-frame beta chains. Rows are combined by CDR3 protein, so each entry shows the most common genes and DNA. The V and J calls come from TCRdb's annotation, not from the publication. The table for this sample lists about 460,000 distinct CDR3 sequences; approximately 15% of them were counted only once. The ten largest clonotypes hold approximately 0.52% of the sample.

Only healthy Caucasian donors were included. Three pairs of female monozygotic twins, all aged about 18 to 30 years, made up the twin cohort. Positive isolation kits from Invitrogen were used to isolate the CD4+ and CD8+ T cell populations. The investigation overall reported the following: In beta out-of-frame sequences, excess twin sharing was weaker, because having fewer shared sequences lowered the signal-to-noise ratio. Abundant cord blood beta clonotypes had fewer insertions, young adult naive repertoires showed a similar but weaker trend, and memory repertoires showed no such trend. Because the same donors could not be followed over many years, the conclusions relied on cross-sectional statistical analysis. Zero-insertion analyses could be partly confounded by invariant T cells such as MAIT and iNKT, though diverse VJ usage argued against such confounding for most clonotypes. Out-of-frame TCR alpha sharing in monozygotic twins was systematically underestimated by recombination models, whereas sharing between unrelated individuals was in agreement with the recombination models. Compared with coincidental sharing between unrelated individuals, out-of-frame TCR alpha sequences shared between twins showed an excess of sequences with low generation probability.

The germline V gene gives CDR1 as SGHDN and CDR2 as FVKESK. V ends up 4 bases short and J 8 bases short, with an unmatched junction base count of 6. The CDR3, from cysteine to phenylalanine, totals 16 residues. Of the read, only the CDR3 DNA is kept; its 48 bases are in frame from base 1. This clonotype came up a few times. Its antigen remains undetermined. No clone much larger than this one lies a single base away; base qualities are absent. The data also belong to a second study, concerning yellow fever vaccine responses in identical twins. As described in the second report: The T cell response to vaccination in identical twins was reported by the authors to appear partly convergent and partly personalized. In identical twins, the study followed T cell clones that responded to the vaccine with precision.

Sequenced: CD4+ T cells sorted from blood. The chain is encoded by TRBV14 joined to TRBJ2-1, and TRBD2 aligns with 15 junction nucleotides. The TCR originated in a woman in her late teens or twenties in good health. The CDR3 sequence is CASSPLGLAGGYEQFF. The DNA reads as follows: TGTGCCAGCAGCCCGCTAGGACTAGCGGGGGGGTATGAGCAGTTCTTC.